These 15 T cell receptor beta chains share one sample of origin, sequenced in a study of glioma-infiltrating T cells after dendritic cell vaccination. Method: immunoSEQ multiplex PCR; TCRdb's copy keeps in-frame clones and lacks some. Of roughly 38,000 clones listed, approximately 84% were seen once; the top ten hold 7.8%. The sequencing here drew on blood, taken before dendritic cell vaccination. These receptors came from a human donor with glioblastoma.

The CDR3 DNA is TGTGCCAGCGGAGGACAGGGCACCTACGAGCAGTACTTC. Its protein is CASGGQGTYEQYF. This chain uses TRBV25-1 with TRBJ2-7; 8 bases agree with TRBD1. Germline V CDR1 and CDR2: MGHDK, SYGVNS. V shed 8 bases and J 2 bases; nucleotides not matched to a gene: 5. This CDR3 contains 13 residues.

The chain is built from TRBV4-1 and TRBJ2-3; 8 bases agree with TRBD2. Trimming removed 1 base from V and 2 bases from J; junction bases left unmatched: 5. The germline CDR1 and CDR2 sequences are MGHRA and YSYEKL. This CDR3 is built from 16 residues. CDR3 in amino acids: CASSQVRGGNTDTQYF. The CDR3 nucleotides read TGCGCCAGCAGCCAAGTTCGCGGGGGGAACACAGATACGCAGTATTTT.

This clone was recorded only once. The gene calls are TRBV4-3 and TRBJ1-6; TRBD1 agrees at 11 bases. After removal of 0 bases from V and 9 bases from J, the junction contained 4 bases not matched to a gene. Per germline, CDR1 LGHNA and CDR2 YSLEER. The CDR3 runs to 16 residues. CDR3 sequence reads: CASSQEAGTGGSPLHF. In DNA, the CDR3 is TGCGCCAGCAGCCAAGAAGCCGGGACAGGGGGTTCACCCCTCCACTTT.

DNA of the CDR3: TGCAGCGTTGAAGACGAACAGGCTTCCTACGAGCAGTACTTC. The encoded protein is CSVEDEQASYEQYF. The chain combines TRBV29-1 with TRBJ2-7, with D perhaps TRBD1 (5 bases). Germline loops: CDR1 SQVTM, CDR2 ANQGSEA. V lost 0 bases, J lost 1 base, and 10 bases lay in between. This CDR3 has 14 amino acids.

The V call is TRBV9, the J call TRBJ2-2; 9 bases fit TRBD1. The trim removed 4 bases at V and 6 bases at J, leaving 7 bases unmatched. Germline CDR1 is SGDLS and CDR2 is YYNGEE. The CDR3 is made up of 15 amino acids. The CDR3 sequence: CASSFGTGMAGELFF. DNA of the CDR3: TGTGCCAGCAGCTTCGGGACAGGGATGGCCGGGGAGCTGTTTTTT.

The rearrangement links TRBV11-1 to TRBJ2-1; 7 bases agree with TRBD1. Germline V lookup: CDR1 SGHAT, CDR2 FQDESV (reference sequence). The J segment lost 7 bases and the V segment lost 5 bases, leaving 11 bases of the junction unmatched. The CDR3 contains 15 residues. CDR3: CASSRDRAPLNEQFF. In nucleotides, the CDR3 is TGTGCCAGCAGCCGCGACAGGGCCCCTTTAAATGAGCAGTTCTTC.

The rearrangement links TRBV2 to TRBJ1-5; 7 bases fit TRBD1. Germline CDR1 is SNHLY and CDR2 is FYNNEI. Trimming removed 3 bases from V and 3 bases from J; junction bases left unmatched: 5. The CDR3 covers 15 residues. The CDR3 DNA sequence: TGTGCCAGCAGTGACCTAGGGGGCCCCAATCAGCCCCAGCATTTT. It specifies CASSDLGGPNQPQHF. Complete variable domain (other parts from reference TRBV2 and TRBJ1-5): EPEVTQTPSHQVTQMGQEVILRCVPISNHLYFYWYRQILGQKVEFLVSFYNNEISEKSEIFDDQFSVERPDGSNFTLKIRSTKLEDSAMYFCASSDLGGPNQPQHFGDGTRLSIL.

This chain connects TRBV28 to TRBJ2-7; D gene ambiguous. This CDR3 is built from 11 residues. V lost 3 bases and J 3 bases, leaving 3 bases between the germline ends. In germline, CDR1 is MDHEN, CDR2 SYDVKM. The CDR3 loop is CASSFSYEQYF. CDR3 DNA: TGTGCCAGCAGTTTCAGCTACGAGCAGTACTTC.

The rearrangement links TRBV11-3 to TRBJ2-5; D may be TRBD2 (6 bases). This CDR3 contains 14 residues. Germline loops: CDR1 SGHNT, CDR2 YENEEA. V shed 5 bases and J shed 5 bases, with 15 bases lying between them. DNA of the CDR3: TGTGCCAGCAGCCAGGCGGGGACCAGGGAGACCCAGTACTTC. Amino acids: CASSQAGTRETQYF. The full variable domain, with the rest looked up from reference TRBV11-3 and TRBJ2-5, is EAGVVQSPRYKIIEKKQPVAFWCNPISGHNTLYWYLQNLGQGPELLIRYENEEAVDDSQLPKDRFSAERLKGVDSTLKIQPAELGDSAVYLCASSQAGTRETQYFGPGTRLLVL.

This clone was observed a few times. Here the CDR3 DNA reads TGTGCCTGGAGTGATAGGGGACTACCCTACAATGAGCAGTTCTTC. It translates to CAWSDRGLPYNEQFF. The rearrangement joins TRBV30 to TRBJ2-1, with 7 bases fitting TRBD2. This CDR3 spans 15 amino acids. The V gene end was trimmed by 1 base and the J gene end by 2 bases; junction bases not matched to a gene: 5. Germline CDR1 is GTSNPN and CDR2 is SVGIG (reference sequence).

This clone appeared many times. The chain couples TRBV5-6 to TRBJ1-6; D might be TRBD1 (5 bases). This CDR3 has 13 amino acids. Germline CDR1 and CDR2: SGHDT and YYEEEE. Trimming cost V 2 bases and J 7 bases, with 7 bases left between them. The CDR3 DNA reads as TGTGCCAGCAGCTTACCAGGGAATTCACCCCTCCACTTT. Translating gives CASSLPGNSPLHF. Full variable domain (outside the CDR3, taken from reference TRBV5-6 and TRBJ1-6): DAGVTQSPTHLIKTRGQQVTLRCSPKSGHDTVSWYQQALGQGPQFIFQYYEEEERQRGNFPDRFSGHQFPNYSSELNVNALLLGDSALYLCASSLPGNSPLHFGNGTRLTVT.

The V and J genes are TRBV30 and TRBJ2-2, with 7 bases matching TRBD2. CDR1 is GTSNPN, CDR2 SVGIG, per germline (reference sequence). This CDR3 contains 18 residues. Unmatched junction bases numbered 11, after V lost 0 bases and J lost 1 base. CDR3 residues: CAWSVFWASGLNTGELFF. DNA of the CDR3: TGTGCCTGGAGTGTCTTTTGGGCTAGCGGCCTGAACACCGGGGAGCTGTTTTTT.

The chain carries TRBV29-1 and TRBJ1-2, with a possible D match to TRBD1 (5 bases). From germline, CDR1 is SQVTM and CDR2 ANQGSEA. CDR3 length: 11 amino acids. Trimming removed 4 bases at V and 8 bases at J, with 11 bases between. DNA for the CDR3: TGCAGCGTTGGGGGGGGTGAGGGCTACACCTTC. This translates into CSVGGGEGYTF.

This sequence joins TRBV5-1 and TRBJ1-2; D possibly corresponds to TRBD1 (6 bases). The V end lost 5 bases, the J end lost 5 bases, and 22 bases lay between the germline ends. The CDR3 loop spans 16 amino acids. The germline V gene encodes CDR1 SGHRS and CDR2 YFSETQ. CDR3 loop: CASSLRGGPSPYGYTF. CDR3 nucleotides: TGCGCCAGCAGTTTGAGGGGGGGCCCCTCTCCATATGGCTACACCTTC.

The chain uses TRBV2 and TRBJ2-3; TRBD2 matches 7 bases. Losses at the gene ends were 6 bases for V and 4 bases for J; bases not matched to a gene: 10. Germline V CDR1 and CDR2: SNHLY, FYNNEI. The CDR3 length is 15 residues. CDR3 coding DNA: TGTGCCAGCAGCCCGGGGGGAAGTGGCCCAGATACGCAGTATTTT. Translated, it gives CASSPGGSGPDTQYF.